A selection of T cell receptor beta chains follows, all from one sample in a study of T-cell memory formation after mild COVID-19. TCRdb passed the 5' RACE reads through MiXCR, listing each CDR3 protein once. Here the sample spans roughly 130,000 distinct CDR3 sequences, around a sixth being singletons. The source material was PBMCs or a T cell subset sorted from them (not recorded which). The receptors here all came from an adult woman who had mild COVID-19 (a few samples of this study predate the infection). Cell type and time point are not known. Each CDR3 is given with its conserved first and last residue. D genes are given only for firm matches. Clone size is given for some rows only: seen once, a few or many times, or a class if the clone is expanded.

V gene,D gene,J gene,clone size,CDR3 protein,CDR3 DNA
TRBV20-1,-,TRBJ2-5,-,CSARAGLAQETQYF,TGCAGTGCTAGAGCGGGACTGGCTCAAGAGACCCAGTACTTC
TRBV7-2,TRBD2,TRBJ2-5,-,CASSLGTSGIVRETQYF,TGTGCCAGCAGTCTTGGGACTAGCGGGATAGTGAGGGAGACCCAGTACTTC
TRBV4-2,-,TRBJ2-1,-,CASSQDLLSEQFF,TGTGCCAGCAGCCAAGATCTTCTCAGTGAGCAGTTCTTC
TRBV5-1,TRBD2,TRBJ2-3,-,CASVSGGTYTDTQYF,TGCGCCAGCGTAAGCGGGGGGACCTACACAGATACGCAGTATTTT
TRBV12-3/TRBV12-4,-,TRBJ2-7,few,CASSLRTREQYF,TGTGCCAGCAGTTTAAGGACTCGGGAGCAGTACTTC
TRBV7-2,-,TRBJ2-3,-,CASSLWARTDTQYF,TGTGCCAGCAGCTTATGGGCACGGACAGATACGCAGTATTTT
TRBV24-1,TRBD1,TRBJ1-2,-,CATSDPGQLYGYTF,TGTGCCACCAGTGACCCGGGACAGCTCTATGGCTACACCTTC
TRBV14,-,TRBJ1-2,-,CASSQDWGDYGYTF,TGTGCCAGCAGCCAAGATTGGGGTGACTATGGCTACACCTTC
TRBV20-1,TRBD2,TRBJ2-5,-,CSARATSLTETQYF,TGCAGTGCTCGCGCGACTAGCCTCACAGAGACCCAGTACTTC
TRBV12-5,-,TRBJ2-5,-,CASGLTRDLYF,TGTGCTAGTGGCCTCACCCGGGATCTGTACTTC
TRBV12-3/TRBV12-4,-,TRBJ2-5,many,CASIGDASPETQYF,TGTGCCAGCATAGGGGACGCCTCCCCAGAGACCCAGTACTTC
TRBV11-3,-,TRBJ1-2,-,CASSLVGGRRWGYTF,TGTGCCAGCAGCTTAGTTGGGGGTCGAAGGTGGGGCTACACCTTC
TRBV6-6,-,TRBJ1-3,many,CASTGGNSGNTIYF,TGTGCCAGCACTGGGGGAAACTCTGGAAACACCATATATTTT
TRBV9,TRBD2,TRBJ2-2,few,CASSVEGRAATGELFF,TGTGCCAGCAGCGTAGAAGGGAGGGCCGCCACCGGGGAGCTGTTTTTT
TRBV11-2,TRBD1,TRBJ2-5,few,CASSRPIGTGLETQYF,TGTGCCAGCAGCCGACCGATCGGGACAGGGTTAGAGACCCAGTACTTC
TRBV4-2,-,TRBJ2-5,-,CASSQDPSSGQETQYF,TGTGCCAGCAGCCAAGACCCCTCGAGCGGGCAAGAGACCCAGTACTTC
TRBV6-6,-,TRBJ2-7,few,CASSHGTTYEQYF,TGTGCCAGCAGTCACGGGACAACCTACGAGCAGTACTTC
TRBV25-1,TRBD1,TRBJ2-7,-,CASSDRNRDRITYEQYF,TGTGCCAGCAGTGATCGTAACCGGGACAGGATAACCTACGAGCAGTACTTC
TRBV12-3/TRBV12-4,-,TRBJ2-7,-,CASTSDWSYEQYF,TGTGCCAGCACCTCGGATTGGTCCTACGAGCAGTACTTC
TRBV7-9,TRBD2,TRBJ2-2,many,CASSWGLAGRAGELFF,TGTGCCAGCAGCTGGGGACTAGCGGGAAGAGCCGGGGAGCTGTTTTTT
TRBV7-2,-,TRBJ1-2,-,CASSSVAGYGYTF,TGTGCCAGCAGCTCCGTCGCTGGCTATGGCTACACCTTC
TRBV3-1,-,TRBJ2-5,-,CPSRRKSWGTETQYF,TGTCCCAGCAGACGTAAGTCCTGGGGGACAGAGACCCAGTACTTC
TRBV20-1,TRBD1,TRBJ1-1,-,CSAAGTGGRRHTEAFF,TGCAGTGCAGCGGGGACAGGGGGACGGCGACACACTGAAGCTTTCTTT
TRBV15,-,TRBJ2-7,few,CATSRGWQDSSYEQYF,TGTGCCACCAGCAGAGGATGGCAGGACAGTTCCTACGAGCAGTACTTC
TRBV19,TRBD1,TRBJ1-6,-,CASAGGYNSPLHF,TGTGCCAGCGCAGGGGGCTATAATTCACCCCTCCACTTT
TRBV6-2/TRBV6-3,-,TRBJ2-5,few,CASLGETQYF,TGTGCCAGCTTGGGAGAGACCCAGTACTTC
TRBV5-1,TRBD1,TRBJ1-2,-,CASSPRWTGPAIGGYTF,TGCGCCAGCAGCCCCCGATGGACAGGGCCCGCTATTGGTGGCTACACCTTC
TRBV2,-,TRBJ2-7,few,CASRPTGWSYEQYF,TGTGCCAGCAGGCCCACAGGGTGGTCCTACGAGCAGTACTTC
TRBV5-1,-,TRBJ2-2,-,CASGFRDPNTGELFF,TGCGCCAGCGGATTCAGGGATCCGAACACCGGGGAGCTGTTTTTT
TRBV12-3/TRBV12-4,-,TRBJ2-1,few,CASSFGGTYNEQFF,TGTGCCAGCAGTTTCGGGGGTACCTACAATGAGCAGTTCTTC
TRBV10-3,-,TRBJ2-7,-,CAISEGAASYEQYF,TGTGCCATCAGTGAGGGGGCGGCCTCCTACGAGCAGTACTTC
TRBV29-1,-,TRBJ2-3,-,CSTRSGTPSTDTQYF,TGCAGCACCCGTTCCGGGACACCTAGCACAGATACGCAGTATTTT
TRBV2,-,TRBJ2-3,-,CASDGREYGDTQYF,TGTGCCAGCGATGGTCGGGAGTATGGAGATACGCAGTATTTT
TRBV5-1,-,TRBJ2-2,-,CASREGQYTGELFF,TGCGCCAGCAGGGAGGGCCAGTACACCGGGGAGCTGTTTTTT
TRBV30,-,TRBJ2-4,-,CAWSPPGLTSYIQYF,TGTGCCTGGAGCCCCCCCGGACTCACGAGCTACATTCAGTACTTC
TRBV7-3,TRBD2,TRBJ2-3,-,CASSPESGGAQYF,TGTGCCAGCAGCCCAGAGAGCGGGGGGGCGCAGTATTTT
TRBV24-1,-,TRBJ2-5,-,CATSVTRGETQYF,TGTGCCACCAGTGTCACCCGAGGGGAGACCCAGTACTTC
TRBV5-1,-,TRBJ1-1,few,CASSSGGTLNTEAFF,TGCGCCAGCAGCTCCGGGGGGACGTTGAACACTGAAGCTTTCTTT
TRBV14,-,TRBJ1-3,-,CASSHSGSGNTIYF,TGTGCCAGCAGCCATTCAGGGTCTGGAAACACCATATATTTT
TRBV5-1,TRBD2,TRBJ2-1,-,CASSFGSGRAPYNEQFF,TGCGCCAGCAGCTTTGGCAGCGGGAGGGCCCCATACAATGAGCAGTTCTTC
TRBV6-5,-,TRBJ2-7,few,CASSYSYTSDYEQYF,TGTGCCAGCAGTTACTCGTACACTAGTGACTACGAGCAGTACTTC
TRBV4-3,TRBD2,TRBJ2-5,few,CASSQLAGETQYF,TGCGCCAGCAGCCAACTAGCGGGTGAGACCCAGTACTTC
TRBV2,-,TRBJ2-1,few,CASTQGRNEQFF,TGTGCCAGCACCCAGGGCCGAAATGAGCAGTTCTTC
TRBV2,-,TRBJ2-2,-,CASSEARGWSGELFF,TGTGCCAGCAGTGAAGCCAGGGGTTGGTCCGGGGAGCTGTTTTTT
TRBV12-3/TRBV12-4,TRBD2,TRBJ2-7,-,CASSFGGAGTSGIPYEQYF,TGTGCCAGCAGTTTCGGGGGGGCTGGAACTAGCGGGATCCCCTACGAGCAGTACTTC
TRBV9,TRBD1,TRBJ2-7,-,CASSPKDRGYYEQYF,TGTGCCAGCAGCCCGAAGGACAGGGGGTACTACGAGCAGTACTTC
TRBV19,TRBD1,TRBJ1-1,few,CASSTLQGGITEAFF,TGTGCCAGTAGTACCCTACAGGGGGGGATAACTGAAGCTTTCTTT
TRBV7-8,TRBD2,TRBJ2-1,-,CASSMGLAGGRGNEQFF,TGTGCCAGCAGCATGGGACTAGCGGGAGGGAGGGGCAATGAGCAGTTCTTC
TRBV12-3/TRBV12-4,-,TRBJ1-1,-,CASRRQSAMNTEAFF,TGTGCCAGCAGAAGACAGTCTGCGATGAACACTGAAGCTTTCTTT
TRBV5-1,TRBD2,TRBJ2-1,few,CASRLAGYSYNEQFF,TGCGCCAGCAGACTAGCGGGGTACTCCTACAATGAGCAGTTCTTC
TRBV6-5,-,TRBJ2-4,-,CATSDTLNIQYF,TGTGCCACCTCCGACACCCTAAACATTCAGTACTTC
TRBV12-3/TRBV12-4,-,TRBJ2-2,few,CASSLWVGELFF,TGTGCCAGCAGTTTATGGGTCGGGGAGCTGTTTTTT
TRBV4-1,-,TRBJ1-2,few,CASSQTRVADGYTF,TGCGCCAGCAGCCAAACGAGGGTAGCGGATGGCTACACCTTC